A selection of T cell receptor beta chains follows, all from one sample in a study of radiotherapy plus CTLA-4 blockade in lung cancer. Profiling relied on immunoSEQ multiplex PCR, and the TCRdb table lists in-frame clones only, not all of them. The sample consists of about 60,000 clones, around 80% of them appearing once. The source material was peripheral blood, sampled from a patient treated with radiotherapy plus ipilimumab. These receptors all come from a human donor with non-small cell lung cancer who had a partial response to radiotherapy plus ipilimumab. The CDR3 runs from the conserved cysteine through the conserved F or W. Fields, in order: clone size, J gene, V gene, D gene, CDR3 DNA, CDR3 protein. The D gene is left open where the match is weak. Part of the rows lack a size; the others show once, few, many or a class for expanded clones.

>few|TRBJ1-2|TRBV30|NA
TGTGCCTGGAGTGGCAGGCGAGGCTACACCTTC
CAWSGRRGYTF
>NA|TRBJ1-6|TRBV23-1|NA
TGCGCCAGCAGTCGGCGAAAAATGGGGAGACAGGTCTATAATTCACCCCTCCACTTT
CASSRRKMGRQVYNSPLHF
>NA|TRBJ2-3|TRBV18|TRBD1
TGTGCCAGCTCAGCGGGAACAACAGGGGGACACACAGATACGCAGTATTTT
CASSAGTTGGHTDTQYF
>NA|TRBJ2-6|TRBV2|NA
TGTGCCAGCAGAGAGTTTCAGGGGAGCGGGGCCAACGTCCTGACTTTC
CASREFQGSGANVLTF
>NA|TRBJ1-1|TRBV12-5|NA
TGTGCTAGTGGTTTGGTTTTGGGCCCGTGGGACACTGAAGCTTTCTTT
CASGLVLGPWDTEAFF
>once|TRBJ1-5|TRBV6-6|NA
TGTGCCAGCAGTTACTGGGGAGAGGATCAGCCCCAGCATTTT
CASSYWGEDQPQHF
>NA|TRBJ1-5|TRBV9|NA
TGTGCCAGCAGCGTAGACGGCAGGGGACAGCCCCAGCATTTT
CASSVDGRGQPQHF
>NA|TRBJ2-7|TRBV7-9|TRBD2
TGTGCCAGCAGCTTACGGGGGGGCTACGAGCAGTACTTC
CASSLRGGYEQYF
>NA|TRBJ2-7|TRBV15|TRBD1
TGTGCCACCAGCAGATACCCGGGACAGGGGTATATCGAGCAGTACTTC
CATSRYPGQGYIEQYF
>NA|TRBJ2-3|TRBV6-1|TRBD1
TGTGCCAGCAGTGGTCTGACAGGGGGAACCACAGATACGCAGTATTTT
CASSGLTGGTTDTQYF
>once|TRBJ1-2|TRBV4-3|NA
TGCGCCAGCAGCCAAGGACACGACAACTATGGCTACACCTTC
CASSQGHDNYGYTF
>NA|TRBJ1-2|TRBV14|NA
TGTGCCAGCAGCCAAGTAAAGGGGGAAAGCTATGGCTACACCTTC
CASSQVKGESYGYTF
>NA|TRBJ1-1|TRBV7-3|NA
TGTGCCAGCAGCTTGGACGGGGACACTGAAGCTTTCTTT
CASSLDGDTEAFF
>medium-sized|TRBJ2-1|TRBV28|TRBD2
TGTGCCAGCAGCCTGGGACTAGCGGGGGGGGATGAGCAGTTCTTC
CASSLGLAGGDEQFF
>NA|TRBJ2-3|TRBV2|TRBD1
TGTGCCAGCAGTGAAGCGACAGGGGGCGCAGATACGCAGTATTTT
CASSEATGGADTQYF
>NA|TRBJ1-1|TRBV7-3|TRBD1
TGTGCCAGCAGCTCGACAACAGGGGCTGAAGCTTTCTTT
CASSSTTGAEAFF
>NA|TRBJ2-7|TRBV7-2|NA
TGTGCCAGCAGCTTGTCCCATTCCGAGCAGTACTTC
CASSLSHSEQYF
>few|TRBJ2-7|TRBV5-6|TRBD1
TGTGCCAGCAGCTTGATGACAGGGCCCTACGAGCAGTACTTC
CASSLMTGPYEQYF
>few|TRBJ2-7|TRBV6-5|TRBD2
TGTGCCAGCGGGGGACTAGCGGGAGGGGAGCAGTACTTC
CASGGLAGGEQYF
>NA|TRBJ2-3|TRBV27|TRBD2
TGTGCCAGCAGTTCCTGGACTAGCGGGGGTTCTGATACGCAGTATTTT
CASSSWTSGGSDTQYF
>NA|TRBJ1-1|TRBV28|NA
TGTGCCAGCAGTCCCCCCCAGGACACTGAAGCTTTCTTT
CASSPPQDTEAFF
>NA|TRBJ1-1|TRBV6-5|NA
TGTGCCAGCAGTTACTCTTCGGGGATGAACACTGAAGCTTTCTTT
CASSYSSGMNTEAFF
>NA|TRBJ2-7|TRBV20-1|TRBD1
TGCAGTGCGCATACAGGGGTCGAGCAGTACTTC
CSAHTGVEQYF
>NA|TRBJ2-5|TRBV29-1|TRBD1
TGCAGCGTTGAAATGCCAGGGGGCCAGGAGACCCAGTACTTC
CSVEMPGGQETQYF
>NA|TRBJ1-6|TRBV6-1|TRBD1
TGTGCCAGCGCCCGGACAGGGCTAAATTCACCCCTCCACTTT
CASARTGLNSPLHF
>NA|TRBJ1-1|TRBV28|NA
TGTGCCAGCAGTTTCTACGGACAGAACACTGAAGCTTTCTTT
CASSFYGQNTEAFF
>NA|TRBJ1-3|TRBV7-8|TRBD1
TGTGCCAGCAGCCCAGTGGGACAGAGCTCTGGAAACACCATATATTTT
CASSPVGQSSGNTIYF
>NA|TRBJ1-1|TRBV18|NA
TGTGCCAGCTCACCTGCGGGGCTGGGTAACACTGAAGCTTTCTTT
CASSPAGLGNTEAFF
>NA|TRBJ2-7|TRBV5-1|TRBD1
TGCGCCAGCAGCTCGGACAGGGTGTTTGTTCAAGACGAGCAGTACTTC
CASSSDRVFVQDEQYF
>NA|TRBJ1-1|TRBV4-1|NA
TGCGCCAGCAGCCTATCGAACACTGAAGCTTTCTTT
CASSLSNTEAFF
>NA|TRBJ2-3|TRBV27|NA
TGTGCCAGCAGTTTAGGGGGACTGCGCACAGATACGCAGTATTTT
CASSLGGLRTDTQYF
>NA|TRBJ2-5|TRBV5-1|NA
TGCGCCAGCAGCCCCTCCAGCCAAGAGACCCAGTACTTC
CASSPSSQETQYF
>NA|TRBJ2-5|TRBV5-4|TRBD1
TGTGCCAGCAGTAGATTGGGACAGGCGACCCAAGAGACCCAGTACTTC
CASSRLGQATQETQYF
>NA|TRBJ2-5|TRBV7-3|TRBD2
TGTGCCAGCAGCTCAGGACATTTGGGACTAGCGGGAGAGACCCAGTACTTC
CASSSGHLGLAGETQYF
>NA|TRBJ1-5|TRBV4-1|NA
TGCGCCAGCAGCCAGGGGCCTGGCCCGTTCCCGCCCCAGCATTTT
CASSQGPGPFPPQHF
>NA|TRBJ2-3|TRBV7-9|TRBD2
TGTGCCAGCAGCTTAGCGCGAGCGGGGGGGATCACAGATACGCAGTATTTT
CASSLARAGGITDTQYF
>NA|TRBJ1-2|TRBV5-1|NA
TGCGCCAGCAGCTTGGGGCAGGGTGTTGGCTACACCTTC
CASSLGQGVGYTF
>few|TRBJ1-4|TRBV25-1|TRBD1
TGTGCCAGCAGGACCGGGACAGGGCGGGAAAAACTGTTTTTT
CASRTGTGREKLFF
>NA|TRBJ2-6|TRBV14|TRBD1
TGTGCCAGCAGCCCACCGACAGGGGTTTGGGCTGGGGCCAACGTCCTGACTTTC
CASSPPTGVWAGANVLTF
>once|TRBJ2-7|TRBV28|NA
TGTGCCAGCACCCGGGGAGGGGGACGGTCCCGTTACGAGCAGTACTTC
CASTRGGGRSRYEQYF
>NA|TRBJ2-3|TRBV9|TRBD2
TGTGCCAGCAGCAAAAGCGGGGAGAACACAGATACGCAGTATTTT
CASSKSGENTDTQYF
>NA|TRBJ1-2|TRBV19|TRBD1
TGTGCCAGTAGTATAGGGACAGGGACCTATGGCTACACCTTC
CASSIGTGTYGYTF
>NA|TRBJ1-6|TRBV28|NA
TGTGCCAGCAGTTCCCGGGACACCTATAATTCACCCCTCCACTTT
CASSSRDTYNSPLHF
>NA|TRBJ1-6|TRBV7-2|TRBD1
TGTGCCAGCAGCCATAAAGAAAAGACAGGGGGATATTCACCCCTCCACTTT
CASSHKEKTGGYSPLHF
>NA|TRBJ2-7|TRBV14|NA
TGTGCCAGCGGCCAACGAGGGGGGGCCGCAGCCTACGAGCAGTACTTC
CASGQRGGAAAYEQYF
>NA|TRBJ2-7|TRBV7-9|NA
TGTGCCAGCTCCGGGACACTATCCTACGAGCAGTACTTC
CASSGTLSYEQYF
>NA|TRBJ2-7|TRBV6-5|TRBD1
TGTGCCAGCAGATTTAGGGGGCACGACGAGCAGTACTTC
CASRFRGHDEQYF